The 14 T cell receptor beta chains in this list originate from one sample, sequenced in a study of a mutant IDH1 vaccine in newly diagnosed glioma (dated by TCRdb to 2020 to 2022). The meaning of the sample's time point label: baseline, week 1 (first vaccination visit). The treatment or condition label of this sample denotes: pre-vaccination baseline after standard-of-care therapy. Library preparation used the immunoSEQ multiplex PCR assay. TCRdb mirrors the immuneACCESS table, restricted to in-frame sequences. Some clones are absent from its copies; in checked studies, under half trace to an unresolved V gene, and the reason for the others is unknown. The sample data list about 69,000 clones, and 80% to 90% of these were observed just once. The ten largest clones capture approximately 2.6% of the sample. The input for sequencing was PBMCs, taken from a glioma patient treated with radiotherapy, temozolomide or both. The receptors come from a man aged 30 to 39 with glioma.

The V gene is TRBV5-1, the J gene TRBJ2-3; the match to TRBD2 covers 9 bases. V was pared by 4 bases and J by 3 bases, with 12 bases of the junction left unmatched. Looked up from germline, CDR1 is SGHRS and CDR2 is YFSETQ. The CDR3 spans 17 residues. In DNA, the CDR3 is TGCGCCAGCAGCCTGGCCCAGACTAGCGGTACGACAGATACGCAGTATTTT. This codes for CASSLAQTSGTTDTQYF.

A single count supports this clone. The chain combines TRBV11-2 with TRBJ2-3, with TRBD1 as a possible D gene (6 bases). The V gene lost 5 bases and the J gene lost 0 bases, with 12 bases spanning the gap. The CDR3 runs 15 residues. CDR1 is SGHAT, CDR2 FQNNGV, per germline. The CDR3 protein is CASSRQASSTDTQYF. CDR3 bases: TGTGCCAGCAGCAGACAGGCTTCTAGCACAGATACGCAGTATTTT.

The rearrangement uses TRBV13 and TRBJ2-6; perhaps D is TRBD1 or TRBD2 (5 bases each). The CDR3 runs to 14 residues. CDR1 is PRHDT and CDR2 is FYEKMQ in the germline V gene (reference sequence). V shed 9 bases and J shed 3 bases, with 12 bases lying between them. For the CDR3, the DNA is TGTGCCAGTTCCCGAGGGGATGGGGCCAACGTCCTGACTTTC. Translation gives CASSRGDGANVLTF.

The CDR3 spells CASSPTPGELFF. The DNA of the CDR3 is TGTGCCAGCAGTCCGACGCCCGGGGAGCTGTTTTTT. The chain couples TRBV5-6 to TRBJ2-2; no definite D call. The V and J ends lost 5 bases and 6 bases respectively, with 8 bases between them. The CDR3 spans 12 residues. Germline values: CDR1 SGHDT, CDR2 YYEEEE.

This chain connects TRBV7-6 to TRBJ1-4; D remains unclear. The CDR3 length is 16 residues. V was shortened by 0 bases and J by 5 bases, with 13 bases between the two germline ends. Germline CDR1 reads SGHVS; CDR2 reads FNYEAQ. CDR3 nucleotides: TGTGCCAGCAGCTTAGCCGGTTGGTCCGGAAATGAAAAACTGTTTTTT. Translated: CASSLAGWSGNEKLFF.

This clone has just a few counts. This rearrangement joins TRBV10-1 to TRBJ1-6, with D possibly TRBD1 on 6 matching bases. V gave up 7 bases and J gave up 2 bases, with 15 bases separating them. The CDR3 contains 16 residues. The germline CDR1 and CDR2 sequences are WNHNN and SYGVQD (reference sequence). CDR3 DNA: TGCGCCAGCAATGGATTGAGACAGGCCTATAATTCACCCCTCCACTTT. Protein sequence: CASNGLRQAYNSPLHF.

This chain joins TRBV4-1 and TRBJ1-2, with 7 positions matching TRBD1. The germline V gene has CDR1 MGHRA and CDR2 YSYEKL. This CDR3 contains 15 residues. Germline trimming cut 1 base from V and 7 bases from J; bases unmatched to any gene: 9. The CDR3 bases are TGCGCCAGCAGCCAAGTGAGGGGGCAGATACCTGGCTACACCTTC. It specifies CASSQVRGQIPGYTF.

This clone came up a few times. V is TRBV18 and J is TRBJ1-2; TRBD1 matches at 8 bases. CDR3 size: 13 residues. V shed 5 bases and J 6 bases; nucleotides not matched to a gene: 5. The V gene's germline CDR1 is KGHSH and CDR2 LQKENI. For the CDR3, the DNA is TGTGCCAGCTCAGCGGACAGGGTGGATGGCTACACCTTC. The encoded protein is CASSADRVDGYTF.

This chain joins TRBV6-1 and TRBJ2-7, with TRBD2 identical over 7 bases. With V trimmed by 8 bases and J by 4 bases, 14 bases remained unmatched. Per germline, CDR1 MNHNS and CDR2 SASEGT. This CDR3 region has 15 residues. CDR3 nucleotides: TGTGCCAGCGGGGGGAGGGGTTTCCCCACTTACGAGCAGTACTTC. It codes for CASGGRGFPTYEQYF.

CDR3 coding DNA: TGTGCCACCCGGACAGGGCAAAATGAGCAGTTCTTC. Translated: CATRTGQNEQFF. The chain couples TRBV2 to TRBJ2-1; 8 bases fit TRBD1. This CDR3 has 12 residues. V was pared by 10 bases and J by 7 bases, with 6 bases of the junction left unmatched. From germline, CDR1 is SNHLY and CDR2 FYNNEI.

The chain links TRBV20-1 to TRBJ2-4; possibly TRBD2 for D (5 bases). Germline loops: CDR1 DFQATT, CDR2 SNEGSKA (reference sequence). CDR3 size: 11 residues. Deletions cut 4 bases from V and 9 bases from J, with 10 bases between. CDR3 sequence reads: CSAIRAGIQYF. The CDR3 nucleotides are TGCAGTGCTATTAGGGCGGGCATTCAGTACTTC.

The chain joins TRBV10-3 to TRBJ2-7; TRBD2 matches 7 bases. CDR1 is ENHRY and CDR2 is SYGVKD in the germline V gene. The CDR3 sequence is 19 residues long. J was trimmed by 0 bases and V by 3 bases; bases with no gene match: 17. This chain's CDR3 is CAISDPNPRGERDSYEQYF. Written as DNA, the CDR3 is TGTGCCATCAGTGACCCCAATCCCCGGGGGGAGCGGGACTCCTACGAGCAGTACTTC.

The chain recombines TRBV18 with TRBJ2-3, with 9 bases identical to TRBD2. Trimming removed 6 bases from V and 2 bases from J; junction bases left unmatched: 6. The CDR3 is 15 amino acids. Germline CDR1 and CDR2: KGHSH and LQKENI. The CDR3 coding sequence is TGTGCCAGCTCCGGGCTAGCGGGGAACACAGATACGCAGTATTTT. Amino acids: CASSGLAGNTDTQYF.

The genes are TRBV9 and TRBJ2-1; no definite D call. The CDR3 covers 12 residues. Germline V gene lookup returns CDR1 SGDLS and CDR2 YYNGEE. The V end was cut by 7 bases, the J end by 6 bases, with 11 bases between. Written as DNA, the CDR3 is TGTGCCAGCTCAAGAGCGCTCAATGAGCAGTTCTTC. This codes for CASSRALNEQFF.